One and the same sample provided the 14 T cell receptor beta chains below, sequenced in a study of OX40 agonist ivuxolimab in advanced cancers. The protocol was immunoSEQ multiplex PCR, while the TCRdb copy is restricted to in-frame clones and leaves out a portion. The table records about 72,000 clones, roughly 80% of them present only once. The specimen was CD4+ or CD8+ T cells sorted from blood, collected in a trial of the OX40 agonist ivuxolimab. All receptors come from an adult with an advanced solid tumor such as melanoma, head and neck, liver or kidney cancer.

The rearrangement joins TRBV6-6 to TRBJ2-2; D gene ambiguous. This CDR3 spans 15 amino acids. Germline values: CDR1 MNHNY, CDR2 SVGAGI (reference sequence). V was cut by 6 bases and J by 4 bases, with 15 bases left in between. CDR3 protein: CASSSLRSGTGELFF. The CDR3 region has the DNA TGTGCCAGCAGCTCATTACGGAGTGGCACCGGGGAGCTGTTTTTT.

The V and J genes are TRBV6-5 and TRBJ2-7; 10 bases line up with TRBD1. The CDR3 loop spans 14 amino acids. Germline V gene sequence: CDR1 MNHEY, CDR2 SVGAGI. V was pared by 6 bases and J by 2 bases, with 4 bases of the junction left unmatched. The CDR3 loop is CASRNGQGAYEQYF. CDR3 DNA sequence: TGTGCCAGCAGAAACGGACAGGGGGCCTACGAGCAGTACTTC.

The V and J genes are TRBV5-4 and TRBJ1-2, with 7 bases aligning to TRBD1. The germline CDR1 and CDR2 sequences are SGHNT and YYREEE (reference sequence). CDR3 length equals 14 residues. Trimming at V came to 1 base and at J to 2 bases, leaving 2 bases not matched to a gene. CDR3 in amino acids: CASSLRTGNYGYTF. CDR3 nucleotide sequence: TGTGCCAGCAGCTTGAGGACAGGAAACTATGGCTACACCTTC. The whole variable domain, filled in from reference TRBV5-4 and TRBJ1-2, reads ETGVTQSPTHLIKTRGQQVTLRCSSQSGHNTVSWYQQALGQGPQFIFQYYREEENGRGNFPPRFSGLQFPNYSSELNVNALELDDSALYLCASSLRTGNYGYTFGSGTRLTVV.

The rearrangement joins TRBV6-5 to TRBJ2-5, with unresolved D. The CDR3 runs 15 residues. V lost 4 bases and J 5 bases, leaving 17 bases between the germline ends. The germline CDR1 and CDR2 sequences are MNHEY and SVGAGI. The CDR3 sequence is CASSSSQGVGETQYF. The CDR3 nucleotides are TGTGCCAGCAGTTCCAGCCAAGGCGTCGGGGAGACCCAGTACTTC.

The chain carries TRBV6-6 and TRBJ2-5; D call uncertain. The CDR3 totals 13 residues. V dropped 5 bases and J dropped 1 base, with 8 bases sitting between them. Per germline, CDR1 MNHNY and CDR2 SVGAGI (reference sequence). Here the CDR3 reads CASSLPGQETQYF. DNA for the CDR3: TGTGCCAGCAGTCTCCCCGGCCAAGAGACCCAGTACTTC.

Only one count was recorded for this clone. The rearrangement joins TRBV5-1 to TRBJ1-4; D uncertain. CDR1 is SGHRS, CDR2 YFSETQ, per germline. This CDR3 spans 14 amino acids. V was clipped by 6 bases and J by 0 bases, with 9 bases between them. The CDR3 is CASNIDSTNEKLFF. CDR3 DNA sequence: TGCGCCAGCAACATAGACTCAACTAATGAAAAACTGTTTTTT.

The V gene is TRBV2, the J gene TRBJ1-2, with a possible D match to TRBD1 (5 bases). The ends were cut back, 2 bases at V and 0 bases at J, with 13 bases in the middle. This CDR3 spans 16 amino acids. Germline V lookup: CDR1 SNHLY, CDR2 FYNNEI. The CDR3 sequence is CASSEPYATANYGYTF. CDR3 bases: TGTGCCAGCAGTGAACCCTACGCGACAGCTAACTATGGCTACACCTTC. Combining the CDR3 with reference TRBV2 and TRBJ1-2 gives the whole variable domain EPEVTQTPSHQVTQMGQEVILRCVPISNHLYFYWYRQILGQKVEFLVSFYNNEISEKSEIFDDQFSVERPDGSNFTLKIRSTKLEDSAMYFCASSEPYATANYGYTFGSGTRLTVV.

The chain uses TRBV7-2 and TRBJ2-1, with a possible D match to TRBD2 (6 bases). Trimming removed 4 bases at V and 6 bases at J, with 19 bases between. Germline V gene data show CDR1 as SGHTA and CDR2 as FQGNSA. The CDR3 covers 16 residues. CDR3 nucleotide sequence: TGTGCCAGCAGCTCCACTAGACTAGATATTCGCAATGAGCAGTTCTTC. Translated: CASSSTRLDIRNEQFF.

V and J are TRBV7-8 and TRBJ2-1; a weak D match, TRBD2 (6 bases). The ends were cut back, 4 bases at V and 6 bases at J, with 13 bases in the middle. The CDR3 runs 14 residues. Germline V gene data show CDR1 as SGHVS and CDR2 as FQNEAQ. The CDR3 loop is CASSSGVGRNEQFF. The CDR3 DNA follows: TGTGCCAGCAGCTCGGGGGTGGGGCGCAATGAGCAGTTCTTC.

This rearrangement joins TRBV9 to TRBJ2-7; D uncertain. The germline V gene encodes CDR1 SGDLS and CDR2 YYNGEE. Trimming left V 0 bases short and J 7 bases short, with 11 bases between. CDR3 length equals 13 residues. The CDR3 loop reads CASSVALAEEQYF. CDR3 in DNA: TGTGCCAGCAGCGTAGCCCTGGCTGAGGAGCAGTACTTC.

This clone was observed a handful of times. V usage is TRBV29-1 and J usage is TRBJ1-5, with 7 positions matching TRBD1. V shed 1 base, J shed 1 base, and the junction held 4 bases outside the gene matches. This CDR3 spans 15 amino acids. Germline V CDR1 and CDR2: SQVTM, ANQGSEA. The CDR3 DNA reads TGCAGCGTTGAAGTCACAGGGGAGAGCAATCAGCCCCAGCATTTT. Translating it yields CSVEVTGESNQPQHF. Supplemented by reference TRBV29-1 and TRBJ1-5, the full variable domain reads SAVISQKPSRDICQRGTSLTIQCQVDSQVTMMFWYRQQPGQSLTLIATANQGSEATYESGFVIDKFPISRPNLTFSTLTVSNMSPEDSSIYLCSVEVTGESNQPQHFGDGTRLSIL.

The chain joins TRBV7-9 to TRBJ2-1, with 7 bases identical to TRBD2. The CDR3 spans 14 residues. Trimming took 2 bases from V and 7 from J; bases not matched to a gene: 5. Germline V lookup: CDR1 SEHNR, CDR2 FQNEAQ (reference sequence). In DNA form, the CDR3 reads TGTGCCAGCAGCTTATTAGCGGGTCTTAATGAGCAGTTCTTC. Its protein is CASSLLAGLNEQFF.

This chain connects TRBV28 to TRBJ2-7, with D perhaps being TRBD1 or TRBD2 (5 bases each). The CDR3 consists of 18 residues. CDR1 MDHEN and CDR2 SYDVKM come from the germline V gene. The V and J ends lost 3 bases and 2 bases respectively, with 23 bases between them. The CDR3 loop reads CASSLPIEGRGTAYEQYF. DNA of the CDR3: TGTGCCAGCAGTTTGCCCATTGAGGGGAGAGGGACCGCCTACGAGCAGTACTTC.

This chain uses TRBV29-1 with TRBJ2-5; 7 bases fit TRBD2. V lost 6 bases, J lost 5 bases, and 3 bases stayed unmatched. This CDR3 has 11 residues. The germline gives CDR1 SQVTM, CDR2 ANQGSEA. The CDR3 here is CSVGLVETQYF. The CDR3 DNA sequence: TGCAGCGTCGGACTAGTGGAGACCCAGTACTTC.